This T cell receptor beta chain was recorded in a study of response to subunit inactivated influenza vaccine. V gave up 3 bases and J gave up 4 bases, with 13 bases separating them. The CDR3 has 14 residues. In germline, CDR1 is SGHKS, CDR2 YYEKEE (reference sequence). One entry per CDR3 protein results from TCRdb running MiXCR on the RT-PCR reads. The sample has fewer than 650,000 distinct CDR3 sequences, over 10% seen once. This TCR was sampled from a man over 45 who received an inactivated influenza vaccine. The sample was PBMCs from blood, taken about 40 days after vaccination. The gene calls are TRBV5-5 and TRBJ1-2; D remains unclear. The CDR3 nucleotides read TGTGCCAGCAGCTCGCTGACCGAGAGCTATGGCTACACCTTC. It yields the protein CASSSLTESYGYTF. Full variable domain (outside the CDR3, taken from reference TRBV5-5 and TRBJ1-2): DAGVTQSPTHLIKTRGQQVTLRCSPISGHKSVSWYQQVLGQGPQFIFQYYEKEERGRGNFPDRFSARQFPNYSSELNVNALLLGDSALYLCASSSLTESYGYTFGSGTRLTVV.